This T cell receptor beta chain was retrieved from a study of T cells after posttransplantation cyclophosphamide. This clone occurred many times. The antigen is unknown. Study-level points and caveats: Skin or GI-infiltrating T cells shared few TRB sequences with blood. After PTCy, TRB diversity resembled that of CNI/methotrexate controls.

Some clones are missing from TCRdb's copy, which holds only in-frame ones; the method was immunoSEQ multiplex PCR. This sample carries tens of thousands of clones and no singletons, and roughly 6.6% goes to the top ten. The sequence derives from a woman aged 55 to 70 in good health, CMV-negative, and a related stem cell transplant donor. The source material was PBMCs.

CDR3 bases: TGTGCCTGGACTGGGGAGGTCCGAAACTATGGCTACACCTTC. It yields the protein CAWTGEVRNYGYTF. The chain combines TRBV30 with TRBJ1-2; D is unclear. The V end lost 4 bases, the J end lost 2 bases, and 14 bases lay between the germline ends. This CDR3 comprises 14 residues. In germline, CDR1 is GTSNPN, CDR2 SVGIG (reference sequence). The full variable domain, rest sourced from reference TRBV30 and TRBJ1-2, is SQTIHQWPATLVQPVGSPLSLECTVEGTSNPNLYWYRQAAGRGLQLLFYSVGIGQISSEVPQNLSASRPQDRQFILSSKKLLLSDSGFYLCAWTGEVRNYGYTFGSGTRLTVV.